This T cell receptor beta chain was documented in a study of blood T cell repertoires in COVID-19 (dated by TCRdb to the early 2020s). Regarding the study in general: Collaborator samples came from the United States, Italy and Spain and covered acute and convalescent phases of COVID-19. The material from the prospective study consisted of cDNA or gDNA derived from T cells, B-cell-depleted T cells, or PBMCs. The dataset comprised deeply sampled blood TCRbeta repertoires from subjects exposed to, actively infected with, or recovered from COVID-19. The repertoires were released in a freely available public database intended as a resource for research on the immune response to SARS-CoV-2. Samples came from the ongoing ImmuneRACE study (first 160 participants) plus 1,254 subjects from 6 global collaborators. Nearly every sample came with metadata listing a de-identified subject ID, COVID-19 status, age in years and sex. HLA class I and class II types, where available, came from metadata supplied by the sample provider rather than from assay-based typing.

TCRbeta CDR3 regions were amplified from genomic DNA by means of the immunoSEQ Assay, a bias-controlled multiplex PCR. As for the authors' bioinformatics: The number of nucleated cells in each sample was estimated by amplification of reference gene primers within the assay. To quantify the absolute abundance of each unique TCRbeta CDR3 rearrangement, sequence reads were collapsed and filtered. For each sample, productive Simpson clonality was calculated by taking the square root of Simpson's diversity index across productive rearrangements. Sourced from immuneACCESS, this table was stored by TCRdb with only in-frame sequences that have V and J called. A share of the clones is absent; for the studies checked, an unresolved V gene accounts for under half, and the remainder has no known explanation. That table gives V, J and clone size, and the DNA gave D and trimming. A total of approximately 220,000 clones appear in this sample, approximately 86% of them only once. The top ten clones comprise 3.5% to 4.5% of the sample.

Note on this clone: Its binding antigen is unknown. Base quality data are lacking; no much larger clone is found one base away.

In the prospective study, participants were roughly 18 to 89 years old, resided in about two dozen geographic areas of the United States, and were enrolled through a virtual design. In the prospective study, cohorts were assigned on the basis of participant-reported clinical history obtained from a screening survey and a study questionnaire. In the prospective study, mobile phlebotomists collected whole blood, serum and a nasopharyngeal or oropharyngeal swab from each participant. Additional blood draws and questionnaires over an approximately two-month period could optionally be provided by prospective study participants. Before DNA extraction, prospective study blood samples were shipped either frozen or at room temperature. What the work shows at the level of the full study, not this receptor alone: How much clinical and demographic metadata was included differed by source and by participant, and the metadata was provided uncurated.

This receptor was obtained from a woman between 35 and 50 years old with acute COVID-19. Sequenced input: PBMCs or T cells enriched from blood (not recorded which).

The CDR3 loop reads CASKPGTGVNQPQHF. The DNA sequence is as follows: TGTGCCAGCAAACCCGGGACAGGTGTGAATCAGCCCCAGCATTTT. This receptor chain uses TRBV27 and TRBJ1-5; TRBD1 fits 8 bases in the junction. The CDR3 runs 15 amino acids, cysteine and phenylalanine included. Kept here is only the CDR3 DNA, which spans 45 bases and is read in frame from base 1. Germline trimming: 7 bases from V, 4 bases from J; junction bases outside gene matches: 9. The germline V gene (reference sequence) provides CDR1 MNHEY and CDR2 SMNVEV.